Listed below are T cell receptor beta chains from one sample, sequenced in a study of beta chain features in type 1 diabetes. Some clones are missing from TCRdb's copy, which holds only in-frame ones; the method was immunoSEQ multiplex PCR. The profile shows 300,000 to 450,000 clones, 10% to 15% of them singletons. Specimen: naive CD4+ T cells from blood. Receptors were obtained from a woman between 18 and 29 years old with type 1 diabetes. The conserved cysteine and the conserved F or W are not part of the CDR3 here. A clone size is listed for some rows: how often the clone was seen (once, few, many), or a class if it is expanded.

v_call	j_call	clone_size	cdr3_aa
TRBV7-2	TRBJ2-7	few	ASSLGRQNYEQY
TRBV10-3	TRBJ2-5	NA	AISPTGEGETQY
TRBV5-1	TRBJ2-1	NA	ASSFIFATGGNEQF
TRBV10-3	TRBJ2-2	NA	AISESRGRFTGELF
TRBV18	TRBJ2-7	few	ASSPREGDYEQY
TRBV7-6	TRBJ2-3	NA	ASSFLAGGLTDTQY
TRBV2	TRBJ1-2	few	ASSDLGQGEDYT
TRBV5-1	TRBJ2-3	few	ASSLGTTYTDTQY
TRBV5-1	TRBJ2-1	few	ASSLEAGLWF
TRBV11-2	TRBJ1-4	few	ASSPSRGNEKLF
TRBV29-1	TRBJ2-5	NA	SVRQILKETQY
TRBV5-6	TRBJ2-1	few	ASSLLAGDQVINEQF
TRBV7-2	TRBJ2-7	few	ASSPGLAGGNPY
TRBV15	TRBJ1-5	NA	ATSRDPGYNQPQH
TRBV6-5	TRBJ2-7	few	ASRRADSYEQY
TRBV29-1	TRBJ1-2	few	SVANRAGGYT
TRBV5-6	TRBJ2-5	NA	ASSLARWETQY
TRBV4-3	NA	NA	ASSQDTVYEQY
TRBV12-5	TRBJ2-3	NA	ASGSPRGGTDTQY
TRBV7-2	TRBJ2-1	NA	ASSSGQGWNEQF
TRBV28	TRBJ1-2	NA	ASSFHRVGGYT
TRBV7-3	TRBJ2-1	NA	ASSPRTSGIAGQF
TRBV28	TRBJ2-1	NA	ASLQGGAYNEQF
TRBV13	TRBJ2-7	NA	ASSPRQINYEQY
TRBV2	TRBJ2-2	few	ASRPTGDTGELF
TRBV18	TRBJ2-5	NA	ASSRPSKETQY
TRBV4-3	TRBJ2-1	few	ASSQDSTRRVGNEQF
TRBV30	TRBJ1-2	NA	AWSVQGQGAIGYT
TRBV18	TRBJ1-1	NA	ASSFGGTEAF
TRBV29-1	TRBJ1-1	few	SVEELALNTEAF
TRBV5-5	TRBJ2-3	NA	ASSLQGSTDTQY
TRBV9	TRBJ1-1	NA	ASSVEGQGATEAF
TRBV15	TRBJ1-2	NA	ATSRAGRLTGGYT
TRBV11-2	TRBJ1-1	NA	ASRNRDKDTEAF
TRBV5-1	TRBJ2-1	NA	ASSLGGTGGYNEQF
TRBV10-3	TRBJ2-1	few	AISESFGYEQF
TRBV7-3	TRBJ2-1	NA	ASRVPGGEQF
TRBV5-1	TRBJ1-1	once	ASSLTDRDTEAF
TRBV5-8	TRBJ1-5	NA	ATQGGRGNQPQH
TRBV7-8	TRBJ2-6	few	ASSPREPGLGSGANVLT